A single sample gave rise to the 8 T cell receptor beta chains below, sequenced in a study of OX40 agonist ivuxolimab in advanced cancers. Using immunoSEQ multiplex PCR, the repertoire was profiled, and TCRdb retains in-frame clones only, with some absent. The sample lists 35,000 to 40,000 clones, about 90% occurring once. Sequences were derived from CD4+ or CD8+ T cells sorted from blood, sampled in a trial of the OX40 agonist ivuxolimab. These receptors all come from an adult with an advanced solid tumor such as melanoma, head and neck, liver or kidney cancer.

CDR3 DNA: TGTGCCAGCAGTGAAGGAGACGAAGTCAATCAGCCCCAGCATTTT. Protein product: CASSEGDEVNQPQHF. The V gene is TRBV2, the J gene TRBJ1-5; D call uncertain. This CDR3 comprises 15 residues. Germline CDR1 and CDR2: SNHLY and FYNNEI. The germline V and J ends were trimmed by 1 base and 3 bases, with 10 bases remaining between them.

The gene calls are TRBV25-1 and TRBJ2-2; 8 bases fit TRBD1. Germline V gene lookup returns CDR1 MGHDK and CDR2 SYGVNS. With 3 bases clipped from V and 4 bases from J, the junction kept 4 bases outside the gene matches. The CDR3 spans 15 residues. Here the CDR3 DNA reads TGTGCCAGCAGTGAGTTCAGGGGGCCCACCGGGGAGCTGTTTTTT. This encodes CASSEFRGPTGELFF.

The chain is built from TRBV18 and TRBJ2-7, with D unresolved. The CDR3 is made up of 14 amino acids. Per the germline V gene, CDR1 is KGHSH and CDR2 is LQKENI. V was cut by 6 bases and J by 5 bases, with 17 bases left in between. This CDR3 is CASSPGPLWDEQYF. CDR3 nucleotides: TGTGCCAGCTCCCCGGGCCCATTATGGGACGAGCAGTACTTC.

The V call is TRBV7-9, the J call TRBJ1-2; D ambiguous. CDR1 SEHNR and CDR2 FQNEAQ come from the germline V gene (reference sequence). Trimming shortened V by 4 bases and J by 4 bases, and 13 bases separated the two germline ends. This CDR3 has 14 amino acids. The CDR3 spells CASSSALFGYGYTF. CDR3 in DNA: TGTGCCAGCAGCTCCGCTCTCTTTGGCTATGGCTACACCTTC.

The chain is built from TRBV29-1 and TRBJ2-5, with D possibly matching TRBD2 (5 bases). The CDR3 spans 14 residues. Germline V gene sequence: CDR1 SQVTM, CDR2 ANQGSEA. Deletions cut 3 bases from V and 2 bases from J, with 13 bases between. The CDR3 nucleotides are TGCAGCGTTGAGAAGCGGTCTCGGCAAGAGACCCAGTACTTC. Translated: CSVEKRSRQETQYF.

The chain employs TRBV2 and TRBJ2-5; D unclear. Trimming stripped 7 bases from V and 6 bases from J, with 15 bases between. In germline, CDR1 is SNHLY, CDR2 FYNNEI. This CDR3 comprises 13 residues. The CDR3 here is CASIPASHQTQYF. The CDR3 coding sequence is TGTGCCAGCATCCCCGCCAGCCACCAGACCCAGTACTTC.

This chain links TRBV2 with TRBJ1-1, with D perhaps matching TRBD1 (5 bases). Germline assignment: CDR1 SNHLY and CDR2 FYNNEI. Deletions cut 5 bases from V and 5 bases from J, with 6 bases between. This CDR3 is 11 amino acids long. The CDR3 sequence: CASSHRTEAFF. Here the CDR3 DNA reads TGTGCCAGCAGTCACAGGACTGAAGCTTTCTTT.

This clone was found once. This sequence joins TRBV6-5 and TRBJ1-2; 9 bases line up with TRBD1. J was trimmed by 7 bases and V by 7 bases; bases with no gene match: 13. The CDR3 runs 15 residues. The germline CDR1 and CDR2 sequences are MNHEY and SVGAGI. CDR3 region: CASIVTPTGGGGYTF. The DNA of the CDR3 is TGTGCCAGCATTGTGACCCCGACAGGGGGAGGTGGCTACACCTTC.